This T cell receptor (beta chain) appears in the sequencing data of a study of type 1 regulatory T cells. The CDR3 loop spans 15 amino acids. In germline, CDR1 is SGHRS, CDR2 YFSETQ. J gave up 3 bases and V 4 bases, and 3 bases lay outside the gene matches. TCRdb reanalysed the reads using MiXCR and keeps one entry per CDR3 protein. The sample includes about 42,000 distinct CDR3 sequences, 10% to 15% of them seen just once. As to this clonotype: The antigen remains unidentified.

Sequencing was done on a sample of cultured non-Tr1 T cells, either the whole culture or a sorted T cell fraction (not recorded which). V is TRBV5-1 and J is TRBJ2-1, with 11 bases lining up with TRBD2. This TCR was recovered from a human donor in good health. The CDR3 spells CASSLGTSGYNEQFF. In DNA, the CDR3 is TGCGCCAGCAGCCTCGGGACTAGCGGCTACAATGAGCAGTTCTTC.